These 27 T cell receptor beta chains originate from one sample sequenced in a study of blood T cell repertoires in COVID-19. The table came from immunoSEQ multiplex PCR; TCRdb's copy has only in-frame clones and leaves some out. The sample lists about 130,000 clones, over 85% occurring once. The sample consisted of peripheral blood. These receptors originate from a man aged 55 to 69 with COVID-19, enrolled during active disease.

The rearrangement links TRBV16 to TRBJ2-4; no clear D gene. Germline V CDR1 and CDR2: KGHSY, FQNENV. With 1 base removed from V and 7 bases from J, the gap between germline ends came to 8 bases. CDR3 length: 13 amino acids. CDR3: CASSQFADNIQYF. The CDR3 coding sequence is TGTGCCAGCAGCCAATTCGCGGATAACATTCAGTACTTC.

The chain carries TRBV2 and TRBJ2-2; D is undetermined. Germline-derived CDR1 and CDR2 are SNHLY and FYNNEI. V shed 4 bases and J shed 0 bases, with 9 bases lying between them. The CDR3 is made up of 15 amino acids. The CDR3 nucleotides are TGTGCCAGCAGTGTGAGCTACGCGAACACCGGGGAGCTGTTTTTT. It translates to CASSVSYANTGELFF.

CDR3 coding DNA: TGTGCCAGCTCACTTCCGACAGGGACTCAGCCCCAGCATTTT. It encodes CASSLPTGTQPQHF. This sequence joins TRBV18 and TRBJ1-5, with TRBD1 matching over 7 bases. V lost 4 bases, J lost 6 bases, and 6 bases stayed unmatched. Germline CDR1 is KGHSH and CDR2 is LQKENI. This CDR3 has 14 amino acids.

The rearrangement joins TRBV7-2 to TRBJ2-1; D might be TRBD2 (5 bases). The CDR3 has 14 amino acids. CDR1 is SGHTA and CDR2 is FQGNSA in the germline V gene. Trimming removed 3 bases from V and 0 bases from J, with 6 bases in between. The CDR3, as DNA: TGTGCCAGCAGCTTGGGGAGCTCCTACAATGAGCAGTTCTTC. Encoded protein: CASSLGSSYNEQFF.

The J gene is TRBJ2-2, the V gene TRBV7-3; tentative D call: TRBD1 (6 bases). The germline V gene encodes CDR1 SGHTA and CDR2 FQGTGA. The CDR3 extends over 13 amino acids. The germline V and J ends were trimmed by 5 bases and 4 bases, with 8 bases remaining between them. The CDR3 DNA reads TGTGCCAGCAGCGCACAGGGCACCGGGGAGCTGTTTTTT. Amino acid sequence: CASSAQGTGELFF.

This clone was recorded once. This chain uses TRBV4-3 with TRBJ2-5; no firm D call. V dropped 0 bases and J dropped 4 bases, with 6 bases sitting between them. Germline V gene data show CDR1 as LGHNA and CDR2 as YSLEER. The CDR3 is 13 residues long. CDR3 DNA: TGCGCCAGCAGCCAAGATCAGCGAGAGACCCAGTACTTC. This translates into CASSQDQRETQYF.

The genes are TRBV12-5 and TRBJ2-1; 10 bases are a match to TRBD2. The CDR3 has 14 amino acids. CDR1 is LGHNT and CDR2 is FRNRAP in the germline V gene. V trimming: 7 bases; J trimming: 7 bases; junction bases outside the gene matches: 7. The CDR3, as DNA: TGTGCTAGTGCCATAGCGGGAGGTAAAAATGAGCAGTTCTTC. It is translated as CASAIAGGKNEQFF.

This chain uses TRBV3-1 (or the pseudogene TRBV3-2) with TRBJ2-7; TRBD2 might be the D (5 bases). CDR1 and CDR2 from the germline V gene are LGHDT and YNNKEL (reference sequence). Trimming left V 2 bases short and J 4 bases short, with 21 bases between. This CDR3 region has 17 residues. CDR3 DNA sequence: TGTGCCAGCAGCCAAAGCTACTCGGGGAGCGCGGAATACGAGCAGTACTTC. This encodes CASSQSYSGSAEYEQYF.

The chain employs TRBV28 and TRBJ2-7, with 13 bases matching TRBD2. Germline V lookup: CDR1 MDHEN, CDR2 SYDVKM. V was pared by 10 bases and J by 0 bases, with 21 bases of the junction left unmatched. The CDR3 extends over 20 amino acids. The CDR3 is CATTFPPGTSGARSSYEQYF. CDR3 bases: TGTGCCACCACTTTCCCCCCCGGGACTAGCGGGGCAAGGAGCTCCTACGAGCAGTACTTC.

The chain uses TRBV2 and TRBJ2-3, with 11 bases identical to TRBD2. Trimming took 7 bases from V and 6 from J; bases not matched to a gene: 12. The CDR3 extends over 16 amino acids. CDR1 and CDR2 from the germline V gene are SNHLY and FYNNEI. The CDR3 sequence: CASKEGLAASGDTQYF. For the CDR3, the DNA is TGTGCCAGCAAGGAGGGACTAGCGGCCTCGGGGGATACGCAGTATTTT. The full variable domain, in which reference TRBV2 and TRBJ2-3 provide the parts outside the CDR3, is EPEVTQTPSHQVTQMGQEVILRCVPISNHLYFYWYRQILGQKVEFLVSFYNNEISEKSEIFDDQFSVERPDGSNFTLKIRSTKLEDSAMYFCASKEGLAASGDTQYFGPGTRLTVL.

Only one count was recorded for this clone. This CDR3 is CASSLGGTPYEQYF. The CDR3 DNA reads TGTGCCAGCAGCTTAGGTGGGACACCCTACGAGCAGTACTTC. The chain recombines TRBV7-9 with TRBJ2-7; D possibly corresponds to TRBD1 (6 bases). Germline values: CDR1 SEHNR, CDR2 FQNEAQ (reference sequence). Between the trimmed V and J ends, which lost 1 base and 2 bases, there was a span of 9 bases. The CDR3 extends over 14 amino acids.

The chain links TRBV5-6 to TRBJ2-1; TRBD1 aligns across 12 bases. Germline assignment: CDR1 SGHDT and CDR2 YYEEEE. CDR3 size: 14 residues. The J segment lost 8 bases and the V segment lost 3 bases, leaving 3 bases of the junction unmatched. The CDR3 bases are TGTGCCAGCAGCTACCGGGACAGGGGGCATGAGCAGTTCTTC. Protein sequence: CASSYRDRGHEQFF. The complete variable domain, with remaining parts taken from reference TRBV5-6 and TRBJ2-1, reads DAGVTQSPTHLIKTRGQQVTLRCSPKSGHDTVSWYQQALGQGPQFIFQYYEEEERQRGNFPDRFSGHQFPNYSSELNVNALLLGDSALYLCASSYRDRGHEQFFGPGTRLTVL.

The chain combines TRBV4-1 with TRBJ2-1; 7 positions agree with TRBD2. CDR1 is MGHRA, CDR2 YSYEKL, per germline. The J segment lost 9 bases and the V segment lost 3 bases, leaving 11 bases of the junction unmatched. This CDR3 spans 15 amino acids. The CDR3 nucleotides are TGCGCCAGCAGCCATGAACTAGCGTCCCGGGGTGAGCAGTTCTTC. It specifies CASSHELASRGEQFF.

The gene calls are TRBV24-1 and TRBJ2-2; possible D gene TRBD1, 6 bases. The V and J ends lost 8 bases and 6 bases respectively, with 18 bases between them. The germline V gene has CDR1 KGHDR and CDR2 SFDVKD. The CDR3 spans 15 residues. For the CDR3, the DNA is TGTGCCACCACCGGGACGCAGGGGAGCGCCGGGGAGCTGTTTTTT. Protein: CATTGTQGSAGELFF.

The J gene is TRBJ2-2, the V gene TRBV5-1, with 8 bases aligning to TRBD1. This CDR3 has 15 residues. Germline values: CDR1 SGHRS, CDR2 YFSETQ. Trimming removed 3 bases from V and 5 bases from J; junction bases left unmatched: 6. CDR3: CASSSGQGPTGELFF. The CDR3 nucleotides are TGCGCCAGCAGCTCCGGACAGGGACCTACCGGGGAGCTGTTTTTT.

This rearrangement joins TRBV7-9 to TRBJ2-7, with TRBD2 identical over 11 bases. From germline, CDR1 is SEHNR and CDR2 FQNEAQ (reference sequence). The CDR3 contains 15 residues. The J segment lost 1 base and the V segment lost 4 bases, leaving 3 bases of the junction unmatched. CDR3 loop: CASSSGLAGSYEQYF. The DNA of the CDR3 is TGTGCCAGCAGCTCCGGACTAGCGGGTTCCTACGAGCAGTACTTC.

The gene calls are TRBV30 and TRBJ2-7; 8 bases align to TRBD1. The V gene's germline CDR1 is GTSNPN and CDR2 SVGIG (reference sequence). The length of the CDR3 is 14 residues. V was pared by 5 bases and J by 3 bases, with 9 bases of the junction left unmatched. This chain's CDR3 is CAWDRQGPIYEQYF. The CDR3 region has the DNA TGTGCCTGGGACAGACAGGGGCCCATCTACGAGCAGTACTTC. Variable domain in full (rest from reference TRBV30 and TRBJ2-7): SQTIHQWPATLVQPVGSPLSLECTVEGTSNPNLYWYRQAAGRGLQLLFYSVGIGQISSEVPQNLSASRPQDRQFILSSKKLLLSDSGFYLCAWDRQGPIYEQYFGPGTRLTVT.

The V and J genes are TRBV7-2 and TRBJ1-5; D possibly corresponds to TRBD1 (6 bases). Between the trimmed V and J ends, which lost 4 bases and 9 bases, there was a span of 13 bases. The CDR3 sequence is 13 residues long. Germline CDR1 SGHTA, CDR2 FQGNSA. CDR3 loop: CASSSPGVGPQHF. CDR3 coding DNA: TGTGCCAGCAGCTCTCCAGGGGTCGGGCCCCAGCATTTT.

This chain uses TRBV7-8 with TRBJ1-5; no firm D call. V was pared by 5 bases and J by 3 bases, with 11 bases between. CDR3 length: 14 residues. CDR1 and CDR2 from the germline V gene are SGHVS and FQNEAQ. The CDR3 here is CASSPLQDNQPQHF. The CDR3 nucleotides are TGTGCCAGCAGCCCACTCCAAGACAATCAGCCCCAGCATTTT.

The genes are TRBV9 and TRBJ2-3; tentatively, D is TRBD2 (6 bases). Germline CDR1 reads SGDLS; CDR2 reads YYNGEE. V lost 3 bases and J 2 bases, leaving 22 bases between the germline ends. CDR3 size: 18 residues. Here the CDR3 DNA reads TGTGCCAGCAGCGCCTACGGGACTCCTCAGGGATACACAGATACGCAGTATTTT. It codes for CASSAYGTPQGYTDTQYF.

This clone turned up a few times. The CDR3 DNA sequence: TGTGCCAGCACCAGGAGGGGCAGGAGAGCGGGTAGCAATCAGCCCCAGCATTTT. Protein product: CASTRRGRRAGSNQPQHF. V usage is TRBV2 and J usage is TRBJ1-5, with D perhaps TRBD1 (5 bases). V lost 7 bases, J lost 0 bases, and 22 bases lay in between. The CDR3 loop spans 18 amino acids. Germline V gives CDR1 SNHLY, CDR2 FYNNEI.

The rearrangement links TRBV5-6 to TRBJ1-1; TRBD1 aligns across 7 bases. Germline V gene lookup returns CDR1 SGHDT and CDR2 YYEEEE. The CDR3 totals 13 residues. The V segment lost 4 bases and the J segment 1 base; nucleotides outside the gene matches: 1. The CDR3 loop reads CASSRTGNTEAFF. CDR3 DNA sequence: TGTGCCAGCAGCAGGACAGGGAACACTGAAGCTTTCTTT.

The CDR3: CASSQERGGANSPLHF. DNA of the CDR3: TGCGCCAGCAGCCAAGAGCGTGGGGGGGCCAATTCACCCCTCCACTTT. J is TRBJ1-6 and V is TRBV4-1, with D perhaps matching TRBD1 (6 bases). This CDR3 is built from 16 residues. Looked up from germline, CDR1 is MGHRA and CDR2 is YSYEKL. Trimming removed 0 bases at V and 7 bases at J, with 13 bases between.

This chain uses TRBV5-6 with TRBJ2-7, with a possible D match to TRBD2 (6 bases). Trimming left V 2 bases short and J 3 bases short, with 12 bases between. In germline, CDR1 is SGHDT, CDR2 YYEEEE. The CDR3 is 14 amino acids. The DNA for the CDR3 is TGTGCCAGCAGCTTATGGGGAGGCAACTACGAGCAGTACTTC. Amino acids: CASSLWGGNYEQYF.

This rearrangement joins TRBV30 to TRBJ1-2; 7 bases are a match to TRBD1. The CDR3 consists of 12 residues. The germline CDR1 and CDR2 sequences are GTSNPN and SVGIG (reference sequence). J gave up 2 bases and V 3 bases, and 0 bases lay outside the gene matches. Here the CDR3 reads CAWRGQNYGYTF. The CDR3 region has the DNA TGTGCCTGGAGGGGACAGAACTATGGCTACACCTTC.

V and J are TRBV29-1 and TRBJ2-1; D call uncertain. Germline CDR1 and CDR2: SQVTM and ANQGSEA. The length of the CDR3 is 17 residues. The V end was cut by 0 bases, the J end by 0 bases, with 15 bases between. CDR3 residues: CSVEDQVVLSSYNEQFF. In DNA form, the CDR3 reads TGCAGCGTTGAAGATCAAGTTGTACTTAGCTCCTACAATGAGCAGTTCTTC.

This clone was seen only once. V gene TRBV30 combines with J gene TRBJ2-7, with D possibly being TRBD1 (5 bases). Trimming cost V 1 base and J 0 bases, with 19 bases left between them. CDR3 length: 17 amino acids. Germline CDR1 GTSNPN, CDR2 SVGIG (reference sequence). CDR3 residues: CAWSDSPSRDSSYEQYF. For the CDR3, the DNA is TGTGCCTGGAGTGACTCCCCATCGAGAGACAGCTCCTACGAGCAGTACTTC.